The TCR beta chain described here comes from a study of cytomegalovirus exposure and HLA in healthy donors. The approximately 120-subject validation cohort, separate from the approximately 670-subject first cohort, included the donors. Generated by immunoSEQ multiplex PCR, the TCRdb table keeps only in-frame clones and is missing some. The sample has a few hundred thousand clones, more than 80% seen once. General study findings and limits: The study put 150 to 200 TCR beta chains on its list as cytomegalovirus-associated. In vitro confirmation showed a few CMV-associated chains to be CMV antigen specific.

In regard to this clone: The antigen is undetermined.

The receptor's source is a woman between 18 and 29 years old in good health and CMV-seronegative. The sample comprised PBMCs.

The CDR3: CASSLDWQETQYF. The DNA of the CDR3 is TGTGCCAGCAGCTTAGACTGGCAAGAGACCCAGTACTTC. The chain links TRBV7-9 to TRBJ2-5; D unresolved. Germline assignment: CDR1 SEHNR and CDR2 FQNEAQ (reference sequence). CDR3 length equals 13 residues. Deletions cut 1 base from V and 2 bases from J, with 5 bases between.